Listed here are 28 T cell receptor beta chains from one sample, sequenced in a study of blood T cell repertoires in COVID-19. Some clones are missing from TCRdb's copy, which holds only in-frame ones; the method was immunoSEQ multiplex PCR. The sample has approximately 260,000 clones, about 86% seen once. The source material was PBMCs or T cells enriched from blood (not recorded which). These receptor sequences come from a woman in her 40s with acute COVID-19.

The genes are TRBV3-1 (or the pseudogene TRBV3-2) and TRBJ1-2, with a possible D match to TRBD1 (6 bases). V was shortened by 0 bases and J by 8 bases, with 13 bases between the two germline ends. The CDR3 is made up of 14 amino acids. The germline V gene encodes CDR1 LGHDT and CDR2 YNNKEL (reference sequence). DNA for the CDR3: TGTGCCAGCAGCCAAGATTTAACAGGGAACGGCTACACCTTC. It is translated as CASSQDLTGNGYTF.

The genes are TRBV2 and TRBJ1-3; unclear D gene. V was clipped by 4 bases and J by 4 bases, with 8 bases between them. Germline lookup yields CDR1 SNHLY and CDR2 FYNNEI. CDR3 length: 13 amino acids. The CDR3 sequence: CASSGGWGNTIYF. In nucleotides, the CDR3 is TGTGCCAGCAGTGGAGGGTGGGGAAACACCATATATTTT.

This clone was recorded only once. V is TRBV7-6 and J is TRBJ2-2, with TRBD1 identical over 9 bases. CDR3 length equals 16 residues. The ends lost 1 base at V and 1 base at J; junction bases unmatched: 1. Germline V gene sequence: CDR1 SGHVS, CDR2 FNYEAQ. Written as DNA, the CDR3 is TGTGCCAGCAGCTTAGGGGGACAGGGGAACACCGGGGAGCTGTTTTTT. Translated: CASSLGGQGNTGELFF.

V usage is TRBV7-8 and J usage is TRBJ1-1, with D hard to call. CDR3 size: 12 residues. From germline, CDR1 is SGHVS and CDR2 FQNEAQ. The V end was cut by 5 bases, the J end by 1 base, with 5 bases between. The CDR3 protein is CASSTTNTEAFF. The CDR3 nucleotides are TGTGCCAGCAGCACAACGAACACTGAAGCTTTCTTT.

The rearrangement links TRBV2 to TRBJ2-2; 7 positions match TRBD1. J was trimmed by 4 bases and V by 4 bases; bases with no gene match: 6. The CDR3 consists of 15 residues. The germline V gene encodes CDR1 SNHLY and CDR2 FYNNEI. The CDR3: CASSAHNRGTGELFF. The CDR3 nucleotides read TGTGCCAGCAGTGCACACAACAGGGGCACCGGGGAGCTGTTTTTT.

The rearrangement joins TRBV29-1 to TRBJ2-7; tentative D call: TRBD2 (6 bases). CDR3 length: 13 amino acids. In germline, CDR1 is SQVTM, CDR2 ANQGSEA. Trimming pared 4 bases from V and 3 bases from J, leaving 13 bases between. The CDR3 loop is CSVVFAGSYEQYF. CDR3 DNA sequence: TGCAGCGTTGTCTTCGCGGGGAGCTACGAGCAGTACTTC.

V gene TRBV19 combines with J gene TRBJ2-2, with D tentatively TRBD1 (6 bases). Trimming left V 4 bases short and J 7 bases short, with 13 bases between. The length of the CDR3 is 14 residues. Germline CDR1 reads LNHDA; CDR2 reads SQIVND (reference sequence). As DNA, the CDR3 is TGTGCCAGTAGTACCTCTGTAGGGGGCGGGGAGCTGTTTTTT. Translation gives CASSTSVGGGELFF.

In this sample, this clone turned up a few times. The chain joins TRBV5-6 to TRBJ1-2, with unresolved D. Trimming removed 4 bases from V and 3 bases from J, with 10 bases in between. The germline V gene has CDR1 SGHDT and CDR2 YYEEEE. The CDR3 extends over 13 amino acids. CDR3 DNA: TGTGCCAGCAGCCCGGCTGAGGACTATGGCTACACCTTC. This translates into CASSPAEDYGYTF.

This chain links TRBV2 with TRBJ2-7, with D tentatively TRBD1 (6 bases). The germline V gene encodes CDR1 SNHLY and CDR2 FYNNEI. Trimming removed 4 bases from V and 3 bases from J, with 7 bases in between. This CDR3 has 12 residues. CDR3 sequence reads: CASSADSYEQYF. CDR3 coding DNA: TGTGCCAGCAGTGCGGACAGCTACGAGCAGTACTTC.

The chain has TRBV2 and TRBJ1-2; 7 positions match TRBD1. CDR1 is SNHLY and CDR2 is FYNNEI in the germline V gene. Trimming at V came to 5 bases and at J to 3 bases, leaving 6 bases not matched to a gene. The CDR3 is 14 amino acids. CDR3 region: CASSYRGRDYGYTF. In nucleotides, the CDR3 is TGTGCCAGCAGTTACAGGGGTAGGGACTATGGCTACACCTTC.

V usage is TRBV10-1 and J usage is TRBJ2-7; D uncertain. The CDR3 consists of 13 residues. Between the trimmed V and J ends, which lost 5 bases and 3 bases, there was a span of 11 bases. The germline CDR1 and CDR2 sequences are WNHNN and SYGVQD (reference sequence). CDR3 region: CASSFEENYEQYF. Written as DNA, the CDR3 is TGCGCCAGCAGTTTTGAAGAGAACTACGAGCAGTACTTC.

The chain recombines TRBV7-9 with TRBJ2-3; 10 bases are a match to TRBD1. The CDR3 length is 16 residues. V shed 4 bases and J 1 base; nucleotides not matched to a gene: 5. Per the germline V gene, CDR1 is SEHNR and CDR2 is FQNEAQ (reference sequence). CDR3 nucleotides: TGTGCCAGCAGCTCAACAGGACAGGGGGGCACAGATACGCAGTATTTT. Its protein is CASSSTGQGGTDTQYF.

This clone was counted once. V gene TRBV19 combines with J gene TRBJ2-1, with 10 bases aligning to TRBD2. In germline, CDR1 is LNHDA, CDR2 SQIVND (reference sequence). Trimming at V came to 6 bases and at J to 9 bases, leaving 8 bases not matched to a gene. This CDR3 has 14 residues. This CDR3 is CASRTLAGEREQFF. CDR3 sequence (DNA): TGTGCCAGTAGAACTCTAGCGGGAGAACGTGAGCAGTTCTTC.

The V and J genes are TRBV2 and TRBJ2-5; TRBD2 might be the D (5 bases). This CDR3 is built from 12 residues. V was pared by 2 bases and J by 5 bases, with 6 bases between. Germline V lookup: CDR1 SNHLY, CDR2 FYNNEI. CDR3 protein: CASSELAETQYF. The CDR3 coding sequence is TGTGCCAGCAGTGAACTAGCCGAGACCCAGTACTTC.

This clone showed up just a few times. The chain links TRBV2 to TRBJ1-1; D might be TRBD1 (6 bases). V lost 11 bases to trimming and J lost 4 bases, with 11 bases between them. This CDR3 comprises 11 residues. Per the germline V gene, CDR1 is SNHLY and CDR2 is FYNNEI. CDR3 protein: CARGAPTEAFF. The CDR3 nucleotides are TGTGCCCGGGGGGCGCCCACTGAAGCTTTCTTT. The whole variable domain, remainder taken from reference TRBV2 and TRBJ1-1, is EPEVTQTPSHQVTQMGQEVILRCVPISNHLYFYWYRQILGQKVEFLVSFYNNEISEKSEIFDDQFSVERPDGSNFTLKIRSTKLEDSAMYFCARGAPTEAFFGQGTRLTVV.

This chain connects TRBV7-9 to TRBJ2-7, with 7 nucleotides matching TRBD1. The CDR3 runs to 16 residues. Per germline, CDR1 SEHNR and CDR2 FQNEAQ (reference sequence). V shed 5 bases and J 1 base; nucleotides not matched to a gene: 11. Here the CDR3 DNA reads TGTGCCAGCAGCCCCGGGACAGCTCGGAGGTCCTACGAGCAGTACTTC. This translates into CASSPGTARRSYEQYF.

The rearrangement joins TRBV19 to TRBJ1-1; D is unresolved. V lost 3 bases, J lost 2 bases, and 10 bases lay in between. This CDR3 contains 14 residues. The germline gives CDR1 LNHDA, CDR2 SQIVND (reference sequence). CDR3 amino acids: CASSIRRGNTEAFF. CDR3 DNA: TGTGCCAGTAGTATTAGACGGGGTAACACTGAAGCTTTCTTT.

The CDR3, as DNA: TGTGCCAGTAGTGCTCAGGGGGCGCATTCACCCCTCCACTTT. This translates into CASSAQGAHSPLHF. The chain employs TRBV19 and TRBJ1-6; 8 bases match TRBD1. V trimming: 5 bases; J trimming: 8 bases; junction bases outside the gene matches: 5. This CDR3 is 14 amino acids long. CDR1 and CDR2 from the germline V gene are LNHDA and SQIVND (reference sequence).

The chain carries TRBV9 and TRBJ1-2; TRBD1 matches 9 bases. The CDR3 is 15 residues long. Germline CDR1 and CDR2: SGDLS and YYNGEE. Losses at the gene ends were 3 bases for V and 4 bases for J; bases not matched to a gene: 7. The CDR3 here is CASSEGTGWGYGYTF. The CDR3 coding sequence is TGTGCCAGCAGCGAAGGGACAGGGTGGGGCTATGGCTACACCTTC.

The CDR3 DNA reads TGTGCCAGCAGTAGCCGGCTAGTTCTGTATGTGCAGTACTTC. Protein: CASSSRLVLYVQYF. V is TRBV6-4 and J is TRBJ2-7; D remains ambiguous. Germline CDR1 reads MRHNA; CDR2 reads SNTAGT. The CDR3 spans 14 residues. Trimming removed 5 bases at V and 9 bases at J, with 20 bases between.

This sequence joins TRBV19 and TRBJ1-6; 9 bases match TRBD1. The CDR3 spans 13 residues. V dropped 6 bases and J dropped 10; count of bases not matched to a gene: 4. Germline values: CDR1 LNHDA, CDR2 SQIVND (reference sequence). The CDR3 DNA reads TGTGCCAGTAGGCCGGGACAGGGATCACCCCTCCACTTT. This sequence encodes CASRPGQGSPLHF.

The chain is built from TRBV15 and TRBJ2-7; tentative D call: TRBD2 (6 bases). V dropped 5 bases and J dropped 6 bases, with 17 bases sitting between them. Germline CDR1 reads LNHNV; CDR2 reads YYDKDF (reference sequence). The CDR3 is 14 residues long. The CDR3 loop reads CATSPWTIEGEQYF. CDR3 bases: TGTGCCACCAGCCCCTGGACTATCGAAGGCGAGCAGTACTTC.

The chain has TRBV4-1 and TRBJ2-3, with D possibly TRBD2 on 5 matching bases. The CDR3 spans 14 residues. The germline V and J ends were trimmed by 2 bases and 6 bases, with 12 bases remaining between them. CDR1 is MGHRA, CDR2 YSYEKL, per germline. CDR3 in amino acids: CASSQTLVWDTQYF. In DNA form, the CDR3 reads TGCGCCAGCAGCCAAACACTAGTGTGGGATACGCAGTATTTT.

The rearrangement uses TRBV4-1 and TRBJ1-6, with 7 bases aligning to TRBD1. The V and J ends lost 2 bases and 7 bases, in that order; junction bases with no gene match: 17. The CDR3 totals 19 residues. The germline V gene has CDR1 MGHRA and CDR2 YSYEKL. The CDR3 nucleotides are TGCGCCAGCAGCCAAAGAACAAACCACGGTCCGGGACAGAATTCACCCCTCCACTTT. Translated: CASSQRTNHGPGQNSPLHF.

The chain employs TRBV2 and TRBJ2-5; tentatively, D is TRBD2 (5 bases). V lost 3 bases, J lost 4 bases, and 15 bases lay in between. The germline gives CDR1 SNHLY, CDR2 FYNNEI. The CDR3 has 15 residues. Here the CDR3 reads CASSELVAKRETQYF. Written as DNA, the CDR3 is TGTGCCAGCAGTGAGTTGGTAGCGAAGAGAGAGACCCAGTACTTC.

This clone appeared a few times. V is TRBV9 and J is TRBJ2-2; D is unclear. The CDR3 extends over 15 amino acids. V was trimmed by 4 bases and J by 1 base, leaving 11 bases between them. Germline loops: CDR1 SGDLS, CDR2 YYNGEE. This CDR3 is CASSPSGVNTGELFF. The CDR3 coding sequence is TGTGCCAGCAGCCCATCAGGTGTGAACACCGGGGAGCTGTTTTTT.

The rearrangement uses TRBV2 and TRBJ1-3; 7 positions match TRBD1. The CDR3 loop spans 14 amino acids. Germline CDR1 and CDR2: SNHLY and FYNNEI. Trimming at V came to 6 bases and at J to 1 base, leaving 3 bases not matched to a gene. Here the CDR3 reads CASRQTGSGNTIYF. The CDR3 coding sequence is TGTGCCAGCAGACAGACAGGGTCTGGAAACACCATATATTTT.

The chain has TRBV3-1 (or the pseudogene TRBV3-2) and TRBJ2-1, with 7 bases matching TRBD2. The trim removed 6 bases at V and 7 bases at J, leaving 3 bases unmatched. The length of the CDR3 is 12 residues. The germline gives CDR1 LGHDT, CDR2 YNNKEL (reference sequence). In DNA, the CDR3 is TGTGCCAGCAGTGGCGGGAGTAATGAGCAGTTCTTC. This gives the protein CASSGGSNEQFF.